Listed here is a single T cell receptor beta chain. Its cognate antigen is unknown. These data originate in a study of cytomegalovirus exposure and HLA in healthy donors. Study conclusions and caveats: Analysis performed later showed TCR beta chains linked to HLA being more clonally expanded than equally common others. Productive status was seen about 87% or about 30% of the time for most TCR beta V segments in an earlier analysis. Later work associated roughly 15,000 TCR beta sequences with HLA alleles at 0.05 false discovery rate.

The study ran its PCR with 60 Vbeta and 13 Jbeta primers. As handled by the study authors: About 11 million of 65 million to 95 million unique TCR beta chains were shared, per a later count. Clones were read by immunoSEQ multiplex PCR, and TCRdb kept only the in-frame ones, dropping some. D and trimming were read from the DNA, whereas the V and J calls and clone size are those reported in that table. The sample lists about 110,000 clones, about 70% occurring once. The CDR3 has 17 amino acids. In germline, CDR1 is SNHLY, CDR2 FYNNEI. Unmatched junction bases numbered 8, after V lost 5 bases and J lost 3 bases.

This receptor was obtained from a woman in her thirties in good health and CMV-seronegative. Source material: PBMCs. The chain carries TRBV2 and TRBJ2-1; 12 positions match TRBD2. CDR3 region: CASSFGLAGYNYNEQFF. DNA of the CDR3: TGTGCCAGCAGTTTTGGACTAGCGGGGTACAACTACAATGAGCAGTTCTTC.